The clone carrying this T cell receptor (beta chain) was picked up one time. This sample is part of a study of post-analysis software for immune sequencing data. The TCR beta cDNA libraries contained unique molecular identifiers. TCRdb reanalysed the PCR reads using MiXCR and keeps one entry per CDR3 protein. This sample has some 450,000 distinct CDR3 sequences, with over 35% found just once. This TCR derives from a girl aged 5 to 17 with multiple sclerosis. The source material was blood.

CDR3 in amino acids: CSVRGPETQYF. The CDR3 DNA is TGCAGCGTTAGAGGGCCGGAGACCCAGTACTTC. The V and J genes are TRBV29-1 and TRBJ2-5; tentatively, D is TRBD2 (5 bases). The V and J ends lost 5 bases and 5 bases respectively, with 9 bases between them. Germline CDR1 reads SQVTM; CDR2 reads ANQGSEA. CDR3 length: 11 residues.